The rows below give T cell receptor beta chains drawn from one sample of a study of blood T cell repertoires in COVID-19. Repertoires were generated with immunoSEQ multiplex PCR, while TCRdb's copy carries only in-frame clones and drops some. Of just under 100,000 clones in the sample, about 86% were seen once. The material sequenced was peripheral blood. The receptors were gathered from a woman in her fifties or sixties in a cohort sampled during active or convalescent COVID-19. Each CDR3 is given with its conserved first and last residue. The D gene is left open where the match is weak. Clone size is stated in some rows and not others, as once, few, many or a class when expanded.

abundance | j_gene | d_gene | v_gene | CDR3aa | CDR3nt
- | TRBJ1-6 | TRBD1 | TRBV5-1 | CASSSGQGARSPLHF | TGCGCCAGCAGCTCGGGACAGGGGGCACGTTCACCCCTCCACTTT
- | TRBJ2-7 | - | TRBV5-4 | CASSQDSIPSYEQYF | TGTGCCAGCAGCCAGGACTCAATACCCTCCTACGAGCAGTACTTC
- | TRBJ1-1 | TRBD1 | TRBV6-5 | CASSYSSQGGTEAFF | TGTGCCAGCAGTTACTCGAGTCAGGGGGGCACTGAAGCTTTCTTT
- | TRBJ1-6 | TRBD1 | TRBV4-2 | CASSQDPGTGAYNSPLHF | TGTGCCAGCAGCCAAGATCCAGGGACAGGGGCTTATAATTCACCCCTCCACTTT
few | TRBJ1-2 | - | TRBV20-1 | CTPPVNYGYTF | TGCACCCCCCCAGTAAACTATGGCTACACCTTC
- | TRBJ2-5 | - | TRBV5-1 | CASSQQAVGETQYF | TGCGCCAGCAGCCAACAGGCCGTGGGTGAGACCCAGTACTTC
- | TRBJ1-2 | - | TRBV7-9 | CASSLGVDSIVTYGYTF | TGTGCCAGCAGCTTAGGAGTGGACAGCATAGTAACTTATGGCTACACCTTC
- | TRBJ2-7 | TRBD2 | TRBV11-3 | CASRRRPAGGDEQYF | TGTGCCAGCAGAAGACGCCCAGCGGGAGGGGACGAGCAGTACTTC
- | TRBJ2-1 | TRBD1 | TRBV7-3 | CASSLMGTGIYNEQFF | TGTGCCAGCAGCTTAATGGGGACAGGGATCTACAATGAGCAGTTCTTC
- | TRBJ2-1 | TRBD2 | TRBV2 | CASRASGVRNEQFF | TGTGCCAGCAGGGCCAGCGGGGTTCGCAATGAGCAGTTCTTC
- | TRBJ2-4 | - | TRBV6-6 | CASSYGSGALNIQYF | TGTGCCAGCAGTTACGGGTCAGGGGCCCTAAACATTCAGTACTTC